Following are 7 T cell receptor beta chains from one sample sequenced in a study of T cell repertoires in cytomegalovirus infection (dated by TCRdb to between 2018 and 2021). The run used an Illumina HiSeq 1500. TCRdb applied fastp at Q25 and MiXCR to the public reads, then kept only in-frame beta chains. Each entry is one CDR3 protein sequence, shown with its most common DNA and genes. The sample table lists approximately 200,000 distinct CDR3 sequences, 28% of them with a count of one. The ten largest clones represent about 28% of the sample. The sequencing input was PBMCs. The source is a human donor in good health (CMV status not recorded). Some clones in this sample may be carry-over from other donors' samples.

Worth noting for this clonotype: A read error may be the cause here, since a much bigger clone is one base away. The gene calls are TRBV7-2 and TRBJ1-2; 7 bases are shared with TRBD1. Trimming at V came to 7 bases and at J to 3 bases, leaving 8 bases not matched to a gene. The CDR3 contains 14 residues. Germline loops: CDR1 SGHTA, CDR2 FQGNSA. CDR3 region: CASKPSTGYYGYTF. In DNA form, the CDR3 reads TGTGCCAGCAAACCCTCGACAGGGTACTATGGCTACACCTTC. The full variable domain, with the rest looked up from reference TRBV7-2 and TRBJ1-2, is GAGVSQSPSNKVTEKGKDVELRCDPISGHTALYWYRQSLGQGLEFLIYFQGNSAPDKSGLPSDRFSAERTGGSVSTLTIQRTQQEDSAVYLCASKPSTGYYGYTFGSGTRLTVV.

V gene TRBV20-1 combines with J gene TRBJ1-1, with 9 bases matching TRBD1. J gave up 5 bases and V 1 base, and 8 bases lay outside the gene matches. The CDR3 length is 15 residues. The germline V gene has CDR1 DFQATT and CDR2 SNEGSKA (reference sequence). This CDR3 is CSARVPGTGLTEAFF. The CDR3 bases are TGCAGTGCTAGAGTTCCCGGGACAGGGCTGACTGAAGCTTTCTTT.

Many counts were recorded for this clonotype. J is TRBJ1-1 and V is TRBV19; D gene uncertain. The CDR3 spans 13 residues. The V gene lost 1 base and the J gene lost 7 bases, with 10 bases spanning the gap. Germline CDR1 and CDR2: LNHDA and SQIVND (reference sequence). The CDR3 protein is CASSIAGGREAFF. DNA for the CDR3: TGTGCCAGTAGTATAGCGGGAGGGCGTGAAGCTTTCTTT.

This chain links TRBV20-1 with TRBJ2-3; D is possibly TRBD2 (5 bases). The CDR3 contains 13 residues. Germline values: CDR1 DFQATT, CDR2 SNEGSKA (reference sequence). The V end lost 4 bases, the J end lost 0 bases, and 8 bases lay between the germline ends. Written as DNA, the CDR3 is TGCAGTGCTAAGGGAGAAAGCACAGATACGCAGTATTTT. Protein sequence: CSAKGESTDTQYF.

The chain's CDR3 is CASSGGSNQPQHF. CDR3 bases: TGTGCCAGCAGTGGGGGTAGCAATCAGCCCCAGCATTTT. The chain carries TRBV2 and TRBJ1-5; D unresolved. Germline CDR1 reads SNHLY; CDR2 reads FYNNEI. Trimming took 4 bases from V and 0 from J, leaving 4 bases between them. The CDR3 is made up of 13 amino acids.

The J gene is TRBJ1-6, the V gene TRBV11-2; D possibly corresponds to TRBD1 (6 bases). V was pared by 7 bases and J by 6 bases, with 19 bases between. Germline loops: CDR1 SGHAT, CDR2 FQNNGV. The CDR3 is 16 residues long. CDR3 nucleotide sequence: TGTGCCAGCAACTTTTACCACAGGGCGGGTAATTCACCCCTCCACTTT. Its translation is CASNFYHRAGNSPLHF.

This clonotype was found a few times. The chain recombines TRBV14 with TRBJ2-1, with D possibly TRBD2 on 5 matching bases. From germline, CDR1 is SGHDN and CDR2 FVKESK. The CDR3 totals 14 residues. Trimming shortened V by 3 bases and J by 8 bases, and 14 bases separated the two germline ends. CDR3 DNA: TGTGCCAGCAGCCAGCGGGTTGTTGTCTATGAGCAGTTCTTC. Translating gives CASSQRVVVYEQFF.